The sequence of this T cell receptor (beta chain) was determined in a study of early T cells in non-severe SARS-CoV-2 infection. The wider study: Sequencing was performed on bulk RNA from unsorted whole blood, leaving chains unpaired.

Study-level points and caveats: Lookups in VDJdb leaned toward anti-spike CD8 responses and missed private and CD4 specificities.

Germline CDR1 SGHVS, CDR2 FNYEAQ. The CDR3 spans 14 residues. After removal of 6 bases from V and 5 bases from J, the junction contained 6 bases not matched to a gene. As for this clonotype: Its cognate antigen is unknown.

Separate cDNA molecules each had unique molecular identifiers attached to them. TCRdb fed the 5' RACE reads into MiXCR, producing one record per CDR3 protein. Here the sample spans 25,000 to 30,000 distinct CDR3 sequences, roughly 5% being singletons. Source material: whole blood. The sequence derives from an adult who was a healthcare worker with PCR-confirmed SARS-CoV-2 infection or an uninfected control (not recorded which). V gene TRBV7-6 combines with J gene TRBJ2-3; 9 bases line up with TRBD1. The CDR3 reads CASRQDRGGDTQYF. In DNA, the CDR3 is TGTGCCAGCAGACAGGACAGGGGAGGAGATACGCAGTATTTT.